This T cell receptor beta chain was sequenced during a study of chemoradiotherapy in HPV16-positive cancers. Study context: Candidate HPV-specific T-cell clones and common TCR motifs came from functional assays in two HPV16-positive patients.

Sequencing was performed with immunoSEQ multiplex PCR; in TCRdb, only in-frame clones are kept and a portion is missing. The data show approximately 9,300 clones, roughly 84% seen once. V was pared by 5 bases and J by 5 bases, with 9 bases between. Looked up from germline, CDR1 is MNHEY and CDR2 is SVGAGI. This CDR3 has 12 residues. Of note for this clone: Its antigen is undetermined.

Regarding the study as a whole: Non-HPV-specific T cells did not expand in tumors during treatment, whereas candidate HPV-specific clones and E7-related motifs did.

This material consisted of blood, taken from a patient who underwent chemoradiotherapy. The V call is TRBV6-5, the J call TRBJ2-5; no definite D call. This sequence originates from a human donor with HPV-associated anogenital cancer. The CDR3 region is CASSAHPETQYF. The DNA of the CDR3 is TGTGCCAGCAGTGCGCACCCGGAGACCCAGTACTTC.